There are many counts of the clone carrying this TCR beta chain. RNA transcripts gave rise to amplified TCR beta CDR3 regions. HTBI primers drove first-round RT-PCR of the TCR CDR3. Each CDR3 protein is one row after TCRdb ran MiXCR on the multiplex PCR reads. Seen here are about 200,000 distinct CDR3 sequences, 17% observed once, and the top ten hold approximately 56%. This entry belongs to a study of T cells in Graves' hyperthyroidism and ophthalmopathy. V shed 6 bases and J shed 4 bases, with 12 bases lying between them. Germline values: CDR1 DFQATT, CDR2 SNEGSKA (reference sequence). The CDR3 runs 12 residues. Stability of Graves' hyperthyroidism was defined as absent ophthalmopathy progression within 18 months. With a duration under 2 months, the hyperthyroidism was newly diagnosed in patients aged 18 to 65. Patients showing uncontrolled infection, other autoimmune disease, pregnancy or lactation were ineligible.

The source of this sequence is a woman between 50 and 59 years old with Graves' hyperthyroidism. Sequences were obtained from blood. The chain recombines TRBV20-1 with TRBJ1-1; the D is unclear. The CDR3 nucleotides read TGCAGTGCAGAGCCCCGGGGCACTGAAGCTTTCTTT. Amino acid sequence: CSAEPRGTEAFF.